These 25 T cell receptor beta chains were all obtained from the same sample, sequenced in a study of blood T cell repertoires in COVID-19. Assay used: immunoSEQ multiplex PCR; TCRdb lists only in-frame clones, some missing. Here the sample spans about 150,000 clones, roughly nine tenths being singletons. Specimen: peripheral blood. These receptors were obtained from a man in his fifties or sixties with acute or convalescent COVID-19.

The rearrangement joins TRBV11-2 to TRBJ1-4; 9 bases match TRBD1. The CDR3 has 18 residues. CDR1 SGHAT and CDR2 FQNNGV come from the germline V gene. Trimming removed 3 bases from V and 5 bases from J; junction bases left unmatched: 13. The CDR3 loop reads CASSFFLRSGTGNEKLFF. CDR3 in DNA: TGTGCCAGCAGCTTCTTCTTGAGGTCCGGGACAGGGAATGAAAAACTGTTTTTT.

This clone turned up a few times. The genes are TRBV4-1 and TRBJ2-1; 10 bases align to TRBD1. This CDR3 spans 16 amino acids. Germline lookup yields CDR1 MGHRA and CDR2 YSYEKL. After removal of 3 bases from V and 0 bases from J, the junction contained 2 bases not matched to a gene. Written as DNA, the CDR3 is TGCGCCAGCAGCCATGGACAGGGGGGCTCCTACAATGAGCAGTTCTTC. Amino acid sequence: CASSHGQGGSYNEQFF.

This chain uses TRBV30 with TRBJ1-5, with D uncertain. Trimming took off 0 bases at V and 7 bases at J, with 16 bases between the two ends. Germline V gene data show CDR1 as GTSNPN and CDR2 as SVGIG (reference sequence). The length of the CDR3 is 15 residues. The CDR3 loop reads CAWSVNQVGRQPQHF. DNA for the CDR3: TGTGCCTGGAGTGTAAACCAGGTCGGTAGGCAGCCCCAGCATTTT.

This chain joins TRBV27 and TRBJ1-5; D is possibly TRBD1 (6 bases). This CDR3 has 15 amino acids. The V end lost 6 bases, the J end lost 6 bases, and 18 bases lay between the germline ends. Germline-derived CDR1 and CDR2 are MNHEY and SMNVEV (reference sequence). The CDR3 DNA reads as TGTGCCAGCAGGCCTTGGGGGGGCGCATCTCAGCCCCAGCATTTT. It translates to CASRPWGGASQPQHF.

This sequence joins TRBV9 and TRBJ1-2, with TRBD1 matching 8 bases. The germline CDR1 and CDR2 sequences are SGDLS and YYNGEE. The V segment lost 3 bases and the J segment 3 bases; nucleotides outside the gene matches: 7. This CDR3 region has 15 residues. CDR3: CASSAGSTGDYGYTF. The CDR3 region has the DNA TGTGCCAGCAGCGCTGGATCGACAGGGGACTATGGCTACACCTTC.

The rearrangement links TRBV28 to TRBJ2-7; D may be TRBD2 (5 bases). The V end lost 1 base, the J end lost 2 bases, and 9 bases lay between the germline ends. Germline loops: CDR1 MDHEN, CDR2 SYDVKM. The CDR3 runs to 14 residues. The CDR3 loop is CASSLLAPTYEQYF. The CDR3 nucleotides read TGTGCCAGCAGTTTATTAGCGCCGACCTACGAGCAGTACTTC.

V and J are TRBV6-2 or TRBV6-3 and TRBJ1-5; weak D call: TRBD1 (5 bases). Germline loops: CDR1 MNHEY, CDR2 SVGEGT. The CDR3 has 17 amino acids. V lost 0 bases to trimming and J lost 0 bases, with 12 bases between them. DNA of the CDR3: TGTGCCAGCAGTTACTCCATTGCGACAGATAGCAATCAGCCCCAGCATTTT. Protein sequence: CASSYSIATDSNQPQHF.

This clone was seen once. CDR3: CASRPASGRASYNEQFF. CDR3 DNA: TGTGCCAGCAGGCCTGCTAGCGGGAGAGCTTCCTACAATGAGCAGTTCTTC. This chain uses TRBV27 with TRBJ2-1, with 10 positions matching TRBD2. Germline V gene lookup returns CDR1 MNHEY and CDR2 SMNVEV (reference sequence). V shed 6 bases and J 1 base; nucleotides not matched to a gene: 9. The CDR3 runs 17 residues.

This chain links TRBV28 with TRBJ1-2; D remains ambiguous. The CDR3 length is 13 residues. Trimming shortened V by 3 bases and J by 7 bases, and 12 bases separated the two germline ends. CDR1 is MDHEN and CDR2 is SYDVKM in the germline V gene. The CDR3, as DNA: TGTGCCAGCAGTTTGGCGGGATGGCGTGGCTACACCTTC. Protein sequence: CASSLAGWRGYTF.

This clone was seen once. The rearrangement uses TRBV15 and TRBJ2-7, with TRBD1 matching over 8 bases. This CDR3 is built from 16 residues. J gave up 1 base and V 1 base, and 6 bases lay outside the gene matches. Germline V CDR1 and CDR2: LNHNV, YYDKDF (reference sequence). The CDR3 DNA sequence: TGTGCCACCAGCAGAGCCTGGACAGGGATTTCCTACGAGCAGTACTTC. It yields the protein CATSRAWTGISYEQYF. The whole variable domain, filled in from reference TRBV15 and TRBJ2-7, reads DAMVIQNPRYQVTQFGKPVTLSCSQTLNHNVMYWYQQKSSQAPKLLFHYYDKDFNNEADTPDNFQSRRPNTSFCFLDIRSPGLGDTAMYLCATSRAWTGISYEQYFGPGTRLTVT.

J is TRBJ2-2 and V is TRBV14, with D tentatively TRBD1 (6 bases). The V and J ends lost 5 bases and 4 bases respectively, with 17 bases between them. Germline V CDR1 and CDR2: SGHDN, FVKESK. The CDR3 runs 16 residues. The CDR3: CASSMWTAAGTGELFF. Here the CDR3 DNA reads TGTGCCAGCAGCATGTGGACAGCCGCGGGCACCGGGGAGCTGTTTTTT.

The rearrangement uses TRBV28 and TRBJ2-7; 13 nucleotides align to TRBD2. The CDR3 is 15 residues long. The V and J ends lost 5 bases and 3 bases, in that order; junction bases with no gene match: 4. Germline assignment: CDR1 MDHEN and CDR2 SYDVKM. Here the CDR3 reads CASSNGLAGVYEQYF. In DNA form, the CDR3 reads TGTGCCAGCAGTAACGGACTAGCGGGAGTCTACGAGCAGTACTTC.

In nucleotides, the CDR3 is TGTGCCAGCAGCATTCTAGCGGGGAAGGGTGAGCAGTTCTTC. Its protein product is CASSILAGKGEQFF. The V and J genes are TRBV5-4 and TRBJ2-1, with 9 bases lining up with TRBD2. This CDR3 has 14 amino acids. Trimming cost V 4 bases and J 9 bases; bases outside gene matches: 8. Germline V lookup: CDR1 SGHNT, CDR2 YYREEE (reference sequence). The full variable domain, in which reference TRBV5-4 and TRBJ2-1 provide the parts outside the CDR3, is ETGVTQSPTHLIKTRGQQVTLRCSSQSGHNTVSWYQQALGQGPQFIFQYYREEENGRGNFPPRFSGLQFPNYSSELNVNALELDDSALYLCASSILAGKGEQFFGPGTRLTVL.

The rearrangement joins TRBV4-1 to TRBJ1-1; D is unresolved. Germline CDR1 reads MGHRA; CDR2 reads YSYEKL. This CDR3 contains 16 residues. Trimming removed 4 bases from V and 1 base from J, with 16 bases in between. Written as DNA, the CDR3 is TGCGCCAGCAGCCCCCTCGAGAGGGCGACGAACACTGAAGCTTTCTTT. Translating it yields CASSPLERATNTEAFF.

This rearrangement joins TRBV3-1 (or the pseudogene TRBV3-2) to TRBJ1-6; 9 bases are a match to TRBD1. From germline, CDR1 is LGHDT and CDR2 YNNKEL (reference sequence). This CDR3 has 15 residues. V was pared by 6 bases and J by 7 bases, with 7 bases of the junction left unmatched. The CDR3 coding sequence is TGTGCCAGCAGTCCAGGACAGGGGTGGAATTCACCCCTCCACTTT. Translated, it gives CASSPGQGWNSPLHF.

The V call is TRBV9, the J call TRBJ2-1; 8 nucleotides match TRBD2. Germline V CDR1 and CDR2: SGDLS, YYNGEE. V shed 4 bases and J 7 bases; nucleotides not matched to a gene: 4. There are 13 residues in the CDR3. DNA of the CDR3: TGTGCCAGCAGCATTAGCGGGATTAATGAGCAGTTCTTC. Amino acids: CASSISGINEQFF.

The V and J genes are TRBV18 and TRBJ1-2; 8 bases align to TRBD1. J was trimmed by 4 bases and V by 3 bases; bases with no gene match: 10. The CDR3 spans 16 residues. CDR1 is KGHSH, CDR2 LQKENI, per germline. In DNA, the CDR3 is TGTGCCAGCTCACCGGGCAGGGGGCGACTTTCCTATGGCTACACCTTC. It yields the protein CASSPGRGRLSYGYTF.

The genes are TRBV28 and TRBJ1-5; TRBD1 matches at 8 bases. Per the germline V gene, CDR1 is MDHEN and CDR2 is SYDVKM. With V trimmed by 5 bases and J by 3 bases, 6 bases remained unmatched. CDR3 size: 15 residues. Here the CDR3 reads CASSRGTGANQPQHF. The DNA for the CDR3 is TGTGCCAGCAGTCGAGGGACAGGAGCCAATCAGCCCCAGCATTTT.

The chain uses TRBV5-6 and TRBJ2-3; 8 bases map to TRBD2. This CDR3 has 17 residues. CDR1 is SGHDT, CDR2 YYEEEE, per germline. V shed 3 bases and J 7 bases; nucleotides not matched to a gene: 16. The CDR3 DNA reads as TGTGCCAGCAGCTCCAGCAGAGCGGGAGTTAGGGCATATACGCAGTATTTT. Protein sequence: CASSSSRAGVRAYTQYF.

The V gene is TRBV27, the J gene TRBJ2-1; 10 bases match TRBD2. With V trimmed by 5 bases and J by 8 bases, 6 bases remained unmatched. Germline-derived CDR1 and CDR2 are MNHEY and SMNVEV (reference sequence). This CDR3 contains 14 residues. In nucleotides, the CDR3 is TGTGCCAGCAGTCAGCGGGGGGGCTCATATGAGCAGTTCTTC. Translation: CASSQRGGSYEQFF.

The J gene is TRBJ2-2, the V gene TRBV19; a possible D gene is TRBD1 (7 bases). Trimming left V 7 bases short and J 3 bases short, with 12 bases between. Per the germline V gene, CDR1 is LNHDA and CDR2 is SQIVND (reference sequence). CDR3 length: 14 residues. CDR3: CASNGRGDTGELFF. CDR3 nucleotides: TGTGCCAGTAATGGCAGGGGGGACACCGGGGAGCTGTTTTTT.

The chain carries TRBV27 and TRBJ1-5; tentative D call: TRBD1 (5 bases). The V end was cut by 4 bases, the J end by 9 bases, with 16 bases between. The CDR3 is 14 residues long. CDR1 and CDR2 from the germline V gene are MNHEY and SMNVEV (reference sequence). CDR3 in amino acids: CASSSSQVTRPQHF. CDR3 nucleotide sequence: TGTGCCAGCAGTTCTTCACAGGTAACGAGGCCCCAGCATTTT.

This clone was observed a few times. This rearrangement joins TRBV3-1 (or the pseudogene TRBV3-2) to TRBJ1-6; perhaps TRBD1 as D (6 bases). Germline lookup yields CDR1 LGHDT and CDR2 YNNKEL (reference sequence). The CDR3 is 15 amino acids. Trimming left V 0 bases short and J 11 bases short, with 14 bases between. The CDR3: CASSQDFGTPTPLHF. The DNA for the CDR3 is TGTGCCAGCAGCCAAGATTTCGGGACACCCACACCCCTCCACTTT.

The gene calls are TRBV7-9 and TRBJ2-2; D not certain. The V end was cut by 0 bases, the J end by 4 bases, with 6 bases between. Per germline, CDR1 SEHNR and CDR2 FQNEAQ (reference sequence). There are 14 residues in the CDR3. CDR3 region: CASSLAHLTGELFF. As DNA, the CDR3 is TGTGCCAGCAGCTTAGCACACCTCACCGGGGAGCTGTTTTTT.

The rearrangement uses TRBV9 and TRBJ2-1, with TRBD2 matching over 8 bases. The junction had 8 bases not matched to a gene; V was cut back by 2 bases and J by 7 bases. This CDR3 has 15 amino acids. Germline V gives CDR1 SGDLS, CDR2 YYNGEE. The CDR3 is CASSVGAGGLNEQFF. CDR3 in DNA: TGTGCCAGCAGCGTTGGCGCGGGAGGACTGAATGAGCAGTTCTTC.